The 3 T cell receptor beta chains in this list originate from one sample, sequenced in a study of tumor-infiltrating lymphocytes in primary liver carcinoma. The template, roughly 0.45 ug total RNA, yielded TCR beta cDNA made with a constant-region primer. Three-round nested multiplex PCR performed with slightly modified ARM-PCR produced the TCR beta libraries. PCR rounds one and two used TRBV1-TRBV30 forward primers with a C-beta reverse primer for about 11 cycles each. TCRdb fed the multiplex PCR reads into MiXCR, producing one record per CDR3 protein. The sample yields 250,000 to 400,000 distinct CDR3 sequences, 65% seen once. Blood RNA was derived from unsorted whole blood, and germline DNA was extracted too. Sequencing was performed on peripheral blood. The origin of the receptors is a man in his forties with primary liver carcinoma and hepatitis B virus infection.

Of note for this clonotype: Its ends do not fully match the called genes, so a read error is possible. V is TRBV6-5 and J is TRBJ2-3; D perhaps matches TRBD2 (5 bases). Germline V gives CDR1 MNHEY, CDR2 SVGAGI. This CDR3 has 16 amino acids. DNA of the CDR3: TGTGTCAGCAGTTACGCTAGCCCCCCTCTCACAGATACGCAGTATTTT. Its protein is CVSSYASPPLTDTQYF.

Of note for this clonotype: A much larger clone sits a single nucleotide away, making a read error possible. The chain combines TRBV6-2 or TRBV6-3 with TRBJ2-3, with D maybe TRBD1 (7 bases). V lost 2 bases, J lost 2 bases, and 14 bases lay in between. In germline, CDR1 is MNHEY, CDR2 SVGEGT. The CDR3 has 16 amino acids. The CDR3 DNA reads as TGTGCCAGCAGTTACGTATTGGAGGGGGCCACAGATACGCAGTATTTT. Its translation: CASSYVLEGATDTQYF.

The table lists this clonotype with a count of one. The V and J genes are TRBV5-6 and TRBJ2-7; the match to TRBD2 covers 7 bases. V was clipped by 0 bases and J by 9 bases; unmatched bases: 9. Germline V gene lookup returns CDR1 SGHDT and CDR2 YYEEEE. The CDR3 covers 14 residues. This chain's CDR3 is CASSLGASGLGQYF. As DNA, the CDR3 is TGTGCCAGCAGCTTGGGGGCTAGCGGTCTAGGGCAGTACTTC.